These T cell receptor beta chains were read from a single sample in a study of CD8+ T cells in alopecia areata. Profiled with immunoSEQ multiplex PCR; TCRdb holds only in-frame clones, not every one. The sample lists approximately 210,000 clones, around 65% occurring once. The sample was CD4+ T cells sorted from blood, taken between weeks 43 and 45, from a patient treated with tofacitinib. Receptors were obtained from a human donor with alopecia areata. CDR3s include the opening cysteine and the closing phenylalanine or tryptophan. A D gene is named only where the DNA matches it firmly. Rows may omit the clone size; those that give it use once, few, many or a size class.

d_call	clone_size	j_call	v_call	cdr3_aa
-	-	TRBJ1-1	TRBV29-1	CSVVRGLGLPEAFF
TRBD1	-	TRBJ2-3	TRBV7-8	CASSTIGQGIPDTQYF
TRBD1	few	TRBJ2-1	TRBV29-1	CSVAKGQGTEQFF
-	few	TRBJ2-3	TRBV2	CASSEVFPTDTQYF
TRBD1	-	TRBJ1-2	TRBV29-1	CSGRWTGLDGYTF
-	-	TRBJ1-2	TRBV5-6	CASSLYNYGYTF
TRBD1	-	TRBJ2-1	TRBV29-1	CSVSSSRQGVNEQFF
-	many	TRBJ1-2	TRBV28	CATREANGYTF
-	few	TRBJ1-4	TRBV29-1	CSVGRSADEKLFF
-	-	TRBJ1-1	TRBV7-2	CASRGRANEAFF
TRBD1	-	TRBJ1-2	TRBV7-3	CASSTGQGSGYTF
-	-	TRBJ1-4	TRBV19	CASMMGVNAEKLFF
-	-	TRBJ1-5	TRBV2	CASSEDQQPQHF
-	few	TRBJ2-5	TRBV15	CATSKNLRVAKAETQYF
TRBD1	-	TRBJ1-2	TRBV30	CAWSTGQGLGYTF
-	-	TRBJ2-2	TRBV14	CASSQRGTETPTGELFF
-	-	TRBJ2-5	TRBV30	CAWSFKGGLGETQYF
TRBD1	few	TRBJ2-2	TRBV19	CASSRDRGSSGELFF
-	-	TRBJ1-5	TRBV3-1/TRBV3-2	CAGTRPQHF
-	-	TRBJ1-6	TRBV5-6	CASSTGFSPLHF
TRBD1	few	TRBJ1-1	TRBV15	CATSKGTGKGGTEAFF
-	few	TRBJ2-4	TRBV21-1	CASSEIGGNIQYF
-	-	TRBJ2-1	TRBV5-1	CASMKGDAYNEQFF
-	-	TRBJ1-1	TRBV18	CASSPPGVGPGNTEAFF
TRBD1	-	TRBJ2-7	TRBV6-5	CASRGQGTSSYEQYF
TRBD1	-	TRBJ2-1	TRBV9	CASSVGRDRNNEQFF
-	-	TRBJ1-2	TRBV28	CASSLNYGYTF
-	-	TRBJ1-6	TRBV30	CAWSEGSPLHF
-	-	TRBJ1-4	TRBV27	CASSSMIATNEKLFF
-	-	TRBJ1-2	TRBV29-1	CSAKTGYGYTF
-	-	TRBJ1-6	TRBV4-2	CASSQEQGSSSPLHF
-	-	TRBJ2-7	TRBV15	CATSREVGYEQYF
-	-	TRBJ1-6	TRBV30	CAWDSVTNSPLHF
-	-	TRBJ1-6	TRBV2	CASREEWDSPLHF
-	once	TRBJ2-1	TRBV5-4	CATMSGQTYNEQFF
-	-	TRBJ1-5	TRBV10-3	CATTHGENQPQHF
TRBD1	-	TRBJ2-5	TRBV25-1	CASSVGTGQETQYF
-	-	TRBJ1-1	TRBV30	CAWRRGWDTEAFF
-	-	TRBJ1-1	TRBV4-1	CASSQGETRNTEAFF
-	-	TRBJ1-5	TRBV30	CAWSVSGAQPQHF
-	-	TRBJ2-3	TRBV29-1	CSVRTQITDTQYF
-	-	TRBJ1-6	TRBV4-3	CASSQEERTANSPLHF
-	once	TRBJ2-5	TRBV2	CASRKRVQETQYF
TRBD2	once	TRBJ2-2	TRBV30	CAWRARTGGTGELFF
TRBD1	few	TRBJ2-2	TRBV10-1	CASKQGRNTGELFF
-	-	TRBJ2-3	TRBV11-2	CASNSPGRGTQYF
-	-	TRBJ2-5	TRBV5-6	CASSLGRGSQETQYF
TRBD2	-	TRBJ2-3	TRBV29-1	CSVVSGGYSDTQYF
TRBD1	-	TRBJ2-1	TRBV19	CASSPRDRVVNEQFF
-	once	TRBJ2-5	TRBV13	CASSLSGEQETQYF
TRBD1	-	TRBJ2-7	TRBV5-4	CASQDRLLSYEQYF
-	once	TRBJ1-6	TRBV30	CAWSAPGSSPLHF
-	-	TRBJ2-3	TRBV5-1	CASSLALSTDTQYF
TRBD2	-	TRBJ2-1	TRBV10-3	CAISVLAGENEQFF
-	-	TRBJ1-6	TRBV7-2	CASSPTGMSPLHF
-	-	TRBJ1-2	TRBV6-5	CASSYDLVKGGYTF
TRBD1	-	TRBJ1-1	TRBV27	CASRGQNANTEAFF